Presented here are 29 T cell receptor beta chains from one specimen sequenced in a study of regulatory T cells in long-lasting Graves disease. The time point is: newly diagnosed GD, antithyroid drugs for less than 3 months. RNA extracted from PBMCs served as the sequencing template. HTBI primers from iRepertoire and Arm-PCR of CDR3 regions yielded the TCR beta libraries. MiXCR, applied by TCRdb to the multiplex PCR reads, yields one record per CDR3 protein. The sample has 600,000 to 650,000 distinct CDR3 sequences; around 15% are singletons. This same sample was also part of a study on T cells in Graves' hyperthyroidism and ophthalmopathy.

The specimen was peripheral blood mononuclear cells (PBMCs), collected at new diagnosis, from a patient treated with antithyroid drugs. The receptors were gathered from a woman aged 25 to 39 with Graves disease.

Many counts were recorded for this clonotype. The V gene is TRBV20-1, the J gene TRBJ2-3, with 10 bases lining up with TRBD1. The CDR3 totals 14 residues. V lost 5 bases and J lost 4; bases outside the gene matches: 6. CDR1 is DFQATT and CDR2 is SNEGSKA in the germline V gene (reference sequence). The CDR3 nucleotides are TGCAGTGCTTCCGGGACAGGGGTTTCAGATACGCAGTATTTT. Its translation: CSASGTGVSDTQYF.

This clonotype has ten or more counts. J is TRBJ2-1 and V is TRBV28; D is unresolved. Germline V gene lookup returns CDR1 MDHEN and CDR2 SYDVKM. The CDR3 extends over 13 amino acids. With 4 bases removed from V and 6 bases from J, the gap between germline ends came to 10 bases. In DNA, the CDR3 is TGTGCCAGCAGTTATAAGGGATCCAATGAGCAGTTCTTC. Its protein product is CASSYKGSNEQFF.

This clonotype was picked up many times. The chain recombines TRBV28 with TRBJ1-1; D unresolved. Germline V gives CDR1 MDHEN, CDR2 SYDVKM. V dropped 5 bases and J dropped 6 bases, with 16 bases sitting between them. This CDR3 is 14 amino acids long. DNA for the CDR3: TGTGCCAGCAGTGTCGACCTACCTTGGGCTGAAGCTTTCTTT. This gives the protein CASSVDLPWAEAFF.

The chain carries TRBV20-1 and TRBJ2-1; 7 positions agree with TRBD2. Trimming removed 5 bases from V and 6 bases from J; junction bases left unmatched: 7. This CDR3 has 13 residues. CDR1 is DFQATT and CDR2 is SNEGSKA in the germline V gene (reference sequence). DNA for the CDR3: TGCAGTGCTCGACTAGCTTTGGGCAATGAGCAGTTCTTC. Translation: CSARLALGNEQFF.

The chain uses TRBV7-9 and TRBJ2-1; TRBD2 aligns across 12 bases. Matching the DNA end better, TRBJ2-5 makes the J call doubtful. This CDR3 contains 17 residues. CDR1 is SEHNR, CDR2 FQNEAQ, per germline (reference sequence). The CDR3, as DNA: TGTGCCAGCAGCCCCCAGACTAGCGGGAGAGCCGAAGAGACCCAGTACTTC. Protein sequence: CASSPQTSGRAEETQYF.

The rearrangement uses TRBV29-1 and TRBJ2-5; D not resolved. Trimming removed 4 bases at V and 0 bases at J, with 12 bases between. The CDR3 consists of 14 residues. CDR1 and CDR2 from the germline V gene are SQVTM and ANQGSEA. The CDR3 reads CSVAFSWYQETQYF. CDR3 bases: TGCAGCGTTGCTTTTTCGTGGTACCAAGAGACCCAGTACTTC.

The chain has TRBV5-4 and TRBJ2-7; 9 bases fit TRBD2. This CDR3 comprises 17 residues. Germline lookup yields CDR1 SGHNT and CDR2 YYREEE (reference sequence). Trimming took 4 bases from V and 3 from J; bases not matched to a gene: 14. CDR3 in DNA: TGTGCCAGCAGCCTCCAGGTATTAGCGGGAGAAGACTACGAGCAGTACTTC. This gives the protein CASSLQVLAGEDYEQYF.

This clonotype has a count of ten or more. V usage is TRBV5-1 and J usage is TRBJ2-7, with unresolved D. Germline CDR1 is SGHRS and CDR2 is YFSETQ. The germline V and J ends were trimmed by 6 bases and 5 bases, with 18 bases remaining between them. The CDR3 consists of 14 residues. For the CDR3, the DNA is TGCGCCAGCACCGAGCCTAATTCTTTGGACGAGCAGTACTTC. It translates to CASTEPNSLDEQYF.

This clonotype was seen more than once but under ten times. This chain connects TRBV28 to TRBJ1-4, with a weak D call TRBD1 (6 bases). This CDR3 comprises 14 residues. The germline V and J ends were trimmed by 6 bases and 7 bases, with 15 bases remaining between them. Germline V gene data show CDR1 as MDHEN and CDR2 as SYDVKM. CDR3 nucleotides: TGTGCCAGCAGCCAACTGGGGGCGGGTGAAAAACTGTTTTTT. Its translation: CASSQLGAGEKLFF.

In its sample, this clonotype was seen many times. This chain uses TRBV12-3 or TRBV12-4 with TRBJ1-5; D call uncertain. The CDR3 is 12 residues long. The ends were cut back, 7 bases at V and 0 bases at J, with 4 bases in the middle. The chain's CDR3 is CASTFSNQPQHF. The CDR3 DNA reads as TGTGCCAGCACTTTTAGCAATCAGCCCCAGCATTTT.

Comment on this clonotype: This sequence is one base from a far larger clone and is likely a read error. This chain joins TRBV7-8 and TRBJ2-7; D is tentatively TRBD1 or TRBD2 (5 bases each). The CDR3 has 14 amino acids. The V gene's germline CDR1 is SGHVS and CDR2 FQNEAQ. The CDR3 loop reads CATYGTERSYGQYF. The CDR3 DNA reads as TGTGCCACCTACGGGACGGAGCGCTCCTACGGGCAGTACTTC.

A few counts support this clonotype. V usage is TRBV9 and J usage is TRBJ1-1, with TRBD1 as a possible D gene (6 bases). Trimming left V 2 bases short and J 2 bases short, with 16 bases between. The CDR3 contains 16 residues. Germline values: CDR1 SGDLS, CDR2 YYNGEE. The CDR3 DNA sequence: TGTGCCAGCAGCGTCACCTCAGGGGAATCAAACACTGAAGCTTTCTTT. It codes for CASSVTSGESNTEAFF. Using reference TRBV9 and TRBJ1-1 for the parts outside the CDR3, the full variable domain is DSGVTQTPKHLITATGQRVTLRCSPRSGDLSVYWYQQSLDQGLQFLIQYYNGEERAKGNILERFSAQQFPDLHSELNLSSLELGDSALYFCASSVTSGESNTEAFFGQGTRLTVV.

V gene TRBV2 combines with J gene TRBJ2-2, with 10 bases identical to TRBD2. J was trimmed by 1 base and V by 7 bases; bases with no gene match: 15. The V gene's germline CDR1 is SNHLY and CDR2 FYNNEI. The CDR3 has 19 residues. This CDR3 is CASTIGIRLAGENTGELFF. CDR3 in DNA: TGTGCCAGCACCATCGGCATCCGTCTAGCGGGAGAGAACACCGGGGAGCTGTTTTTT.

The V and J genes are TRBV6-1 and TRBJ2-7, with D perhaps TRBD2 (6 bases). This CDR3 comprises 13 residues. Germline CDR1 MNHNS, CDR2 SASEGT. V was shortened by 6 bases and J by 3 bases, with 12 bases between the two germline ends. CDR3 bases: TGTGCCAGCAGCGCGAGGGAGGTCTACGAGCAGTACTTC. It codes for CASSAREVYEQYF.

This clonotype was seen only a few times. A read error may be the cause here, since a much bigger clone is one base away. In this CDR3 the conserved last residue, phenylalanine or tryptophan, is missing, so a read error is likely. V gene TRBV28 combines with J gene TRBJ1-1; D is ambiguous. The V and J ends lost 1 base and 4 bases respectively, with 10 bases between them. This CDR3 region has 14 residues. Germline CDR1 and CDR2: MDHEN and SYDVKM. Here the CDR3 reads CASSLSDGITEAFL. In DNA, the CDR3 is TGTGCCAGCAGTTTATCTGACGGGATCACTGAAGCTTTCCTT.

This clonotype appeared a few times. The V call is TRBV5-1, the J call TRBJ1-4; D uncertain. V was clipped by 4 bases and J by 0 bases, with 10 bases between them. Germline CDR1 SGHRS, CDR2 YFSETQ. The CDR3 is 15 amino acids. CDR3 coding DNA: TGCGCCAGCAGCAAAGACACCGCAACTAATGAAAAACTGTTTTTT. Translated: CASSKDTATNEKLFF.

This clonotype has a count of ten or more. The rearrangement joins TRBV27 to TRBJ2-7, with 13 bases aligning to TRBD2. Germline lookup yields CDR1 MNHEY and CDR2 SMNVEV (reference sequence). The CDR3 runs 15 residues. V trimming: 5 bases; J trimming: 3 bases; junction bases outside the gene matches: 4. The CDR3 loop reads CASSPGTSGVYEQYF. DNA for the CDR3: TGTGCCAGCAGTCCTGGGACTAGCGGGGTCTACGAGCAGTACTTC.

In this sample, this clonotype turned up many times. The chain joins TRBV12-3 or TRBV12-4 to TRBJ1-3, with no clear D. V was trimmed by 3 bases and J by 2 bases, leaving 11 bases between them. CDR3 length: 15 amino acids. The CDR3 sequence is CASSLNPSPGNTIYF. CDR3 DNA sequence: TGTGCCAGCAGTTTGAACCCGAGCCCTGGAAACACCATATATTTT.

This CDR3 reads CASSGTSGSQATQYF. The CDR3 DNA is TGCGCCAGCAGCGGAACTAGCGGGAGCCAAGCTACGCAGTATTTT. The chain links TRBV5-1 to TRBJ2-3; 11 bases are shared with TRBD2. The CDR3 loop spans 15 amino acids. With V trimmed by 4 bases and J by 8 bases, 9 bases remained unmatched. Germline V lookup: CDR1 SGHRS, CDR2 YFSETQ.

This clonotype was found many times. The chain links TRBV12-3 or TRBV12-4 to TRBJ1-1; perhaps TRBD1 as D (6 bases). CDR3 size: 14 residues. V was pared by 6 bases and J by 2 bases, with 13 bases between. CDR3 sequence reads: CASSQRGDNTEAFF. The CDR3 DNA follows: TGTGCCAGCAGCCAGAGGGGGGACAACACTGAAGCTTTCTTT.

This clonotype has a handful of counts. This CDR3 is CASSLVLAGGPIGGELFF. The DNA for the CDR3 is TGTGCCAGCAGCTTAGTACTAGCGGGAGGGCCGATCGGCGGGGAGCTGTTTTTT. V usage is TRBV7-2 and J usage is TRBJ2-2; 13 positions agree with TRBD2. The J segment lost 7 bases and the V segment lost 1 base, leaving 9 bases of the junction unmatched. Germline V CDR1 and CDR2: SGHTA, FQGNSA. The CDR3 is made up of 18 amino acids.

V and J are TRBV7-9 and TRBJ2-1; 13 bases line up with TRBD2. Germline values: CDR1 SEHNR, CDR2 FQNEAQ (reference sequence). The CDR3 has 15 residues. V gave up 7 bases and J gave up 8 bases; unmatched junction bases: 8. CDR3 nucleotide sequence: TGTGCCAGCACCGGACTAGCGGGAGATTCTGATGAGCAGTTCTTC. Amino acid sequence: CASTGLAGDSDEQFF.

This clonotype was counted at least ten times. J is TRBJ1-2 and V is TRBV29-1; D is perhaps TRBD1 (5 bases). Trimming cost V 0 bases and J 0 bases, with 11 bases left between them. This CDR3 has 15 residues. The germline gives CDR1 SQVTM, CDR2 ANQGSEA. This chain's CDR3 is CSVEETGLANYGYTF. The CDR3, as DNA: TGCAGCGTTGAAGAAACGGGGCTTGCTAACTATGGCTACACCTTC.

The chain employs TRBV10-3 and TRBJ2-7; D possibly corresponds to TRBD1 (5 bases). Germline V lookup: CDR1 ENHRY, CDR2 SYGVKD. The CDR3 contains 14 residues. V was clipped by 11 bases and J by 2 bases, with 19 bases between them. The CDR3 sequence: CAARPRAVTYEQYF. DNA for the CDR3: TGTGCCGCAAGGCCCAGGGCCGTAACCTACGAGCAGTACTTC.

This clonotype was counted ten times or more. This rearrangement joins TRBV10-3 to TRBJ1-1, with D possibly being TRBD1 (6 bases). CDR1 and CDR2 from the germline V gene are ENHRY and SYGVKD. V was clipped by 6 bases and J by 0 bases, with 11 bases between them. CDR3 length equals 14 residues. Here the CDR3 reads CAISGQSMNTEAFF. For the CDR3, the DNA is TGTGCCATCAGCGGACAGAGCATGAACACTGAAGCTTTCTTT.

V is TRBV28 and J is TRBJ2-4; TRBD2 agrees at 10 bases. CDR3 length: 16 amino acids. The germline CDR1 and CDR2 sequences are MDHEN and SYDVKM. V dropped 6 bases and J dropped 1; count of bases not matched to a gene: 6. In DNA form, the CDR3 reads TGTGCCAGCAGCTCTAGCGGGAGTGGTGCCAAAAACATTCAGTACTTC. It translates to CASSSSGSGAKNIQYF.

This rearrangement joins TRBV7-2 to TRBJ2-7; D may be TRBD2 (6 bases). Germline V gene sequence: CDR1 SGHTA, CDR2 FQGNSA. The CDR3 loop spans 15 amino acids. Trimming removed 5 bases at V and 3 bases at J, with 17 bases between. The CDR3 here is CASSPGLVQNYEQYF. As DNA, the CDR3 is TGTGCCAGCAGCCCGGGACTTGTCCAGAACTACGAGCAGTACTTC.

This chain links TRBV6-1 with TRBJ2-7, with 9 positions matching TRBD1. J gave up 5 bases and V 7 bases, and 9 bases lay outside the gene matches. The CDR3 loop spans 14 amino acids. CDR1 and CDR2 from the germline V gene are MNHNS and SASEGT. CDR3 DNA: TGTGCCAGCATTCCACAGGGGGCTATCGACGAGCAGTACTTC. Protein product: CASIPQGAIDEQYF.

This clonotype was counted between two and nine times. The V gene is TRBV27, the J gene TRBJ1-5, with D perhaps TRBD1 (6 bases). V dropped 5 bases and J dropped 6 bases, with 11 bases sitting between them. This CDR3 is 13 amino acids long. Germline-derived CDR1 and CDR2 are MNHEY and SMNVEV (reference sequence). DNA for the CDR3: TGTGCCAGCAGTCACAGGGTGGGTCAGCCCCAGCATTTT. Amino acids: CASSHRVGQPQHF.